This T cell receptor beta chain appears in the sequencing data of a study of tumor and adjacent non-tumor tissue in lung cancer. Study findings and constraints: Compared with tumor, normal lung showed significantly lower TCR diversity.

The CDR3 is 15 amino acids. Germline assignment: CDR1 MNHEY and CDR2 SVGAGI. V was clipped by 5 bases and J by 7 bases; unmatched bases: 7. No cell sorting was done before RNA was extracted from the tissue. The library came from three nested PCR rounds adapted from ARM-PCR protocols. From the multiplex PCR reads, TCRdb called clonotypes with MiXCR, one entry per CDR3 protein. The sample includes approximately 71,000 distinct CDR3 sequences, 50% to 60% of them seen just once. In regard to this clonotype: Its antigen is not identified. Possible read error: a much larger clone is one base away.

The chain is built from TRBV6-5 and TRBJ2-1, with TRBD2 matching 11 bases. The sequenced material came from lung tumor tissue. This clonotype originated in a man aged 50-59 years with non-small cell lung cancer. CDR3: CASSEGLAARNEQFF. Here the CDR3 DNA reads TGTGCCAGCAGTGAGGGACTAGCGGCAAGGAATGAGCAGTTCTTC.